One sample yielded the 23 T cell receptor beta chains listed below, sequenced in a study of CD8+ T cells in alopecia areata. Isolated RNA was reverse transcribed into cDNA used as the sequencing template. Here immunoSEQ multiplex PCR was the method, and the copy in TCRdb shows in-frame clones only, minus some. The sample carries approximately 100,000 clones, 85% to 90% recorded once. Treatment defined: oral pan-JAK inhibitor, 5-10 mg twice daily. The specimen was CD8+ T cells sorted from blood, collected between weeks 30 and 35, from a patient treated with tofacitinib. The receptors were sampled from a human donor with alopecia areata.

This chain joins TRBV2 and TRBJ2-2; D may be TRBD1 or TRBD2 (6 bases each). V lost 4 bases and J lost 3, with 12 bases in between. This CDR3 is 15 amino acids long. CDR1 is SNHLY and CDR2 is FYNNEI in the germline V gene. CDR3: CASSVEGGHTGELFF. DNA for the CDR3: TGTGCCAGCAGTGTTGAAGGGGGGCACACCGGGGAGCTGTTTTTT.

This sequence joins TRBV4-1 and TRBJ2-1; 9 bases fit TRBD1. Germline loops: CDR1 MGHRA, CDR2 YSYEKL. The V segment lost 2 bases and the J segment 5 bases; nucleotides outside the gene matches: 10. The CDR3 totals 17 residues. The CDR3 DNA sequence: TGCGCCAGCAGCCAACGAACAGGGGGCTGGGGGGACAATGAGCAGTTCTTC. The encoded protein is CASSQRTGGWGDNEQFF.

The rearrangement joins TRBV5-5 to TRBJ2-7; D is ambiguous. CDR1 and CDR2 (germline): SGHKS, YYEKEE (reference sequence). The CDR3 totals 11 residues. V lost 3 bases and J lost 5, with 6 bases in between. The CDR3 loop is CASSWGDEQYF. The DNA of the CDR3 is TGTGCCAGCAGCTGGGGTGACGAGCAGTACTTC.

The chain is built from TRBV7-8 and TRBJ2-7, with 12 positions matching TRBD2. The trim removed 5 bases at V and 6 bases at J, leaving 8 bases unmatched. The germline gives CDR1 SGHVS, CDR2 FQNEAQ. This CDR3 comprises 15 residues. The CDR3: CASSLRLAGAREQYF. CDR3 DNA: TGTGCCAGCAGCCTGAGACTAGCGGGGGCACGCGAGCAGTACTTC. Using reference TRBV7-8 and TRBJ2-7 for the parts outside the CDR3, the full variable domain is GAGVSQSPRYKVAKRGQDVALRCDPISGHVSLFWYQQALGQGPEFLTYFQNEAQLDKSGLPSDRFFAERPEGSVSTLKIQRTQQEDSAVYLCASSLRLAGAREQYFGPGTRLTVT.

This chain uses TRBV27 with TRBJ1-1; D remains unclear. Germline lookup yields CDR1 MNHEY and CDR2 SMNVEV (reference sequence). The length of the CDR3 is 14 residues. V lost 2 bases to trimming and J lost 0 bases, with 7 bases between them. In nucleotides, the CDR3 is TGTGCCAGCAGTTTACGAGGGCTGAACACTGAAGCTTTCTTT. Translating gives CASSLRGLNTEAFF.

The V gene is TRBV5-1, the J gene TRBJ2-1; possible D gene TRBD1, 5 bases. Germline CDR1 and CDR2: SGHRS and YFSETQ. The V gene lost 7 bases and the J gene lost 1 base, with 15 bases spanning the gap. This CDR3 spans 15 amino acids. CDR3 residues: CASRNQGSSYNEQFF. Written as DNA, the CDR3 is TGCGCCAGCCGGAATCAGGGTTCTTCCTACAATGAGCAGTTCTTC.

V gene TRBV7-2 combines with J gene TRBJ1-5; D unclear. The V end lost 5 bases, the J end lost 0 bases, and 14 bases lay between the germline ends. From germline, CDR1 is SGHTA and CDR2 FQGNSA. The CDR3 has 16 amino acids. The CDR3 spells CASSTAGVNSNQPQHF. DNA of the CDR3: TGTGCCAGCAGCACCGCCGGGGTTAATAGCAATCAGCCCCAGCATTTT.

The chain couples TRBV6-5 to TRBJ2-2, with D perhaps assigned TRBD1 or TRBD2 (5 bases each). The length of the CDR3 is 15 residues. V dropped 5 bases and J dropped 4 bases, with 14 bases sitting between them. The germline CDR1 and CDR2 sequences are MNHEY and SVGAGI. The CDR3, as DNA: TGTGCCAGCAGTAACCACCGGGACCCCACCGGGGAGCTGTTTTTT. Amino acids: CASSNHRDPTGELFF.

The genes are TRBV4-1 and TRBJ2-5; 14 bases are a match to TRBD2. V lost 1 base, J lost 5 bases, and 6 bases stayed unmatched. Germline assignment: CDR1 MGHRA and CDR2 YSYEKL. CDR3 length equals 17 residues. CDR3 region: CASSQGLAGGPGETQYF. The CDR3 nucleotides are TGCGCCAGCAGCCAAGGACTAGCGGGAGGGCCGGGGGAGACCCAGTACTTC.

The chain uses TRBV2 and TRBJ2-7; D remains unclear. CDR1 and CDR2 from the germline V gene are SNHLY and FYNNEI. This CDR3 has 13 amino acids. V lost 0 bases, J lost 3 bases, and 6 bases lay in between. DNA of the CDR3: TGTGCCAGCAGTGAAGCGGCAAACTACGAGCAGTACTTC. Encoded protein: CASSEAANYEQYF.

Details on this clone: An end of the junction does not agree with germline; a read error may underlie this. The chain carries TRBV2 and TRBJ2-3, with 7 nucleotides matching TRBD2. The germline V gene encodes CDR1 SNHLY and CDR2 FYNNEI. The CDR3 covers 15 residues. The CDR3: CASRGGEHGTETQYF. As DNA, the CDR3 is TGTGCCAGCAGGGGAGGGGAGCATGGAACAGAAACGCAGTATTTT.

V usage is TRBV5-1 and J usage is TRBJ1-1; D gene uncertain. Germline lookup yields CDR1 SGHRS and CDR2 YFSETQ. V was pared by 0 bases and J by 0 bases, with 9 bases between. The CDR3 has 15 residues. CDR3 nucleotides: TGCGCCAGCAGCTTGGAAGCGGGTGTGAACACTGAAGCTTTCTTT. This translates into CASSLEAGVNTEAFF.

The chain couples TRBV4-2 to TRBJ2-7; 7 nucleotides match TRBD2. Germline V gene lookup returns CDR1 LGHNA and CDR2 YNFKEQ. The CDR3 totals 17 residues. The junction had 9 bases not matched to a gene; V was cut back by 1 base and J by 0 bases. The CDR3 DNA reads as TGTGCCAGCAGCCAAGCGGGCGTTGGCGGGAGCTCCTACGAGCAGTACTTC. Translation gives CASSQAGVGGSSYEQYF.

V and J are TRBV27 and TRBJ2-1; D unresolved. The V and J ends lost 3 bases and 3 bases respectively, with 9 bases between them. Per germline, CDR1 MNHEY and CDR2 SMNVEV (reference sequence). This CDR3 has 14 residues. CDR3 protein: CASSLSYNYNEQFF. CDR3 in DNA: TGTGCCAGCAGTTTGTCTTACAACTACAATGAGCAGTTCTTC.

For the CDR3, the DNA is TGTGCCAGCACTGAGTGGGCTTATAGCGAGTACTCCTACAATGAGCAGTTCTTC. This gives the protein CASTEWAYSEYSYNEQFF. The chain combines TRBV6-1 with TRBJ2-1, with TRBD2 as a possible D gene (5 bases). The germline V gene has CDR1 MNHNS and CDR2 SASEGT. V was cut by 7 bases and J by 0 bases, with 22 bases left in between. The CDR3 spans 18 residues.

This clone was picked up one time. The chain uses TRBV11-2 and TRBJ2-7; D is uncertain. With 0 bases removed from V and 5 bases from J, the gap between germline ends came to 2 bases. The CDR3 loop spans 11 amino acids. The germline gives CDR1 SGHAT, CDR2 FQNNGV. The CDR3 region has the DNA TGTGCCAGCAGCTTAGAAAACGAGCAGTACTTC. It codes for CASSLENEQYF. The full variable domain, its missing parts supplied by reference TRBV11-2 and TRBJ2-7, is EAGVAQSPRYKIIEKRQSVAFWCNPISGHATLYWYQQILGQGPKLLIQFQNNGVVDDSQLPKDRFSAERLKGVDSTLKIQPAKLEDSAVYLCASSLENEQYFGPGTRLTVT.

This rearrangement joins TRBV4-1 to TRBJ2-5; the D gene could be TRBD1 or TRBD2 (5 bases each). Trimming stripped 1 base from V and 3 bases from J, with 12 bases between. The germline V gene has CDR1 MGHRA and CDR2 YSYEKL. The CDR3 is made up of 15 amino acids. The CDR3 protein is CASSQGSGTEETQYF. CDR3 bases: TGCGCCAGCAGCCAAGGCTCCGGGACGGAAGAGACCCAGTACTTC.

The rearrangement links TRBV7-9 to TRBJ2-3, with 7 bases identical to TRBD2. Germline-derived CDR1 and CDR2 are SEHNR and FQNEAQ (reference sequence). The junction had 0 bases not matched to a gene; V was cut back by 5 bases and J by 4 bases. The CDR3 is 12 residues long. Here the CDR3 reads CASSRGADTQYF. The DNA for the CDR3 is TGTGCCAGCAGCCGGGGGGCAGATACGCAGTATTTT.

The chain links TRBV7-9 to TRBJ2-7; D is unresolved. The V gene's germline CDR1 is SEHNR and CDR2 FQNEAQ (reference sequence). V lost 3 bases to trimming and J lost 1 base, with 7 bases between them. This CDR3 has 13 residues. This CDR3 is CASSLKGSYEQYF. The DNA of the CDR3 is TGTGCCAGCAGCTTGAAGGGATCCTACGAGCAGTACTTC. The full variable domain, with the rest looked up from reference TRBV7-9 and TRBJ2-7, is DTGVSQNPRHKITKRGQNVTFRCDPISEHNRLYWYRQTLGQGPEFLTYFQNEAQLEKSRLLSDRFSAERPKGSFSTLEIQRTEQGDSAMYLCASSLKGSYEQYFGPGTRLTVT.

The chain carries TRBV27 and TRBJ1-1, with TRBD1 identical over 9 bases. V shed 4 bases, J shed 5 bases, and the junction held 8 bases outside the gene matches. Germline V gives CDR1 MNHEY, CDR2 SMNVEV (reference sequence). The CDR3 is 15 residues long. The CDR3 sequence is CASSSGTGRSTEAFF. DNA of the CDR3: TGTGCCAGCAGTTCCGGGACAGGGAGGTCTACTGAAGCTTTCTTT.

This chain links TRBV10-2 with TRBJ2-3, with D uncertain. The ends were cut back, 3 bases at V and 3 bases at J, with 10 bases in the middle. The V gene's germline CDR1 is WSHSY and CDR2 SAAADI. The CDR3 covers 14 residues. CDR3 amino acids: CASSDSDQTDTQYF. The DNA for the CDR3 is TGCGCCAGCAGTGACTCCGACCAGACAGATACGCAGTATTTT.

A note on this clone: This sample also contains other DNA sequences that code for the same CDR3. This CDR3 reads CASSVEGGTDTQYF. For the CDR3, the DNA is TGTGCCAGCAGCGTAGAGGGGGGCACAGATACGCAGTATTTT. This chain links TRBV9 with TRBJ2-3, with a tentative D call TRBD1 (6 bases). This CDR3 is 14 amino acids long. Trimming removed 0 bases at V and 1 base at J, with 6 bases between. Germline-derived CDR1 and CDR2 are SGDLS and YYNGEE.

The DNA of the CDR3 is TGTGCCAGCAGACAGGGGGCAGATACGCAGTATTTT. Encoded protein: CASRQGADTQYF. The chain uses TRBV27 and TRBJ2-3, with TRBD1 matching over 8 bases. Unmatched junction bases numbered 0, after V lost 6 bases and J lost 4 bases. Per germline, CDR1 MNHEY and CDR2 SMNVEV (reference sequence). This CDR3 is built from 12 residues.